Listed below are T cell receptor beta chains from one sample, sequenced in a study of blood T cell repertoires in COVID-19. The protocol was immunoSEQ multiplex PCR, while the TCRdb copy is restricted to in-frame clones and leaves out a portion. The data show some 120,000 clones, more than 90% seen once. Sequencing was carried out using peripheral blood. Receptor source: a man aged 55 to 70 with COVID-19, enrolled during active disease. Both conserved end residues are part of each CDR3. The order of the fields is CDR3 DNA, CDR3 protein, clone size, D gene, J gene, V gene. A D gene is named only where the DNA matches it firmly. Clone size is not always given. Where it is, it says once, few, many or a class for expanded clones.

CDR3 DNA: TGTGCCAGCATCGACGGGACAAACTATGGCTACACCTTC
CDR3 protein: CASIDGTNYGYTF
clone size: .
D gene: .
J gene: TRBJ1-2
V gene: TRBV12-3/TRBV12-4

CDR3 DNA: TGTGCCACCAGTGATTCTCTCCGGACTGTGAGCTCCTACAATGAGCAGTTCTTC
CDR3 protein: CATSDSLRTVSSYNEQFF
clone size: .
D gene: .
J gene: TRBJ2-1
V gene: TRBV24-1

CDR3 DNA: TGTGCCAGCAGTTTCCGGACTTCGAGCTCCTACGAGCAGTACTTC
CDR3 protein: CASSFRTSSSYEQYF
clone size: .
D gene: .
J gene: TRBJ2-7
V gene: TRBV28

CDR3 DNA: TGTGCCAGCAGTCCGGAGGTGGGGACAGATACGCAGTATTTT
CDR3 protein: CASSPEVGTDTQYF
clone size: .
D gene: .
J gene: TRBJ2-3
V gene: TRBV27

CDR3 DNA: TGCGCCAGCAGTGAGTCGTGGCAGGGTGAGACGAACACTGAAGCTTTCTTT
CDR3 protein: CASSESWQGETNTEAFF
clone size: .
D gene: .
J gene: TRBJ1-1
V gene: TRBV10-2

CDR3 DNA: TGTGCCAGCATTGTAGCGGGAGGGCTTGACAATGAGCAGTTCTTC
CDR3 protein: CASIVAGGLDNEQFF
clone size: .
D gene: TRBD2
J gene: TRBJ2-1
V gene: TRBV6-4

CDR3 DNA: TGTGCCAGCAGCCCGACTAGCGGGACCCACAATGAGCAGTTCTTC
CDR3 protein: CASSPTSGTHNEQFF
clone size: .
D gene: TRBD2
J gene: TRBJ2-1
V gene: TRBV11-2

CDR3 DNA: TGTGCCAGCAGCCGGACCGATTCAGGGAACGAAGCTTTCTTT
CDR3 protein: CASSRTDSGNEAFF
clone size: .
D gene: .
J gene: TRBJ1-1
V gene: TRBV4-2

CDR3 DNA: TGTGCCAGTAGTCCCTACCCTGGGCTAGCGGGAACCGACGAGCAGTACTTC
CDR3 protein: CASSPYPGLAGTDEQYF
clone size: .
D gene: TRBD2
J gene: TRBJ2-7
V gene: TRBV19

CDR3 DNA: TGTGCCAGCAGTTTATCGAGCCACCCAGGGAACAATGAGCAGTTCTTC
CDR3 protein: CASSLSSHPGNNEQFF
clone size: .
D gene: .
J gene: TRBJ2-1
V gene: TRBV27

CDR3 DNA: TGCGCCAGCAGGTCGAGGACTAGCGGCTACAATGAGCAGTTCTTC
CDR3 protein: CASRSRTSGYNEQFF
clone size: .
D gene: TRBD2
J gene: TRBJ2-1
V gene: TRBV5-1

CDR3 DNA: TGTGCCAGCAGCGTAGAGGGGGCTTCCTACGAGCAGTACTTC
CDR3 protein: CASSVEGASYEQYF
clone size: .
D gene: TRBD1
J gene: TRBJ2-7
V gene: TRBV7-9

CDR3 DNA: TGTGCCTGGAGTGACCAGGGACAGGGGGACACCATATATTTT
CDR3 protein: CAWSDQGQGDTIYF
clone size: once
D gene: TRBD1
J gene: TRBJ1-3
V gene: TRBV30

CDR3 DNA: TGTGCCAGCAGCTTGGGACACATCTCCTACGAGCAGTACTTC
CDR3 protein: CASSLGHISYEQYF
clone size: .
D gene: .
J gene: TRBJ2-7
V gene: TRBV11-1

CDR3 DNA: TGTGCCAGCAGCTTGCAGGGTAACTATGGCTACACCTTC
CDR3 protein: CASSLQGNYGYTF
clone size: .
D gene: .
J gene: TRBJ1-2
V gene: TRBV7-9

CDR3 DNA: TGCGCCAGCAGCTTCCACCAGGAAGAGACCCAGTACTTC
CDR3 protein: CASSFHQEETQYF
clone size: .
D gene: .
J gene: TRBJ2-5
V gene: TRBV5-1

CDR3 DNA: TGTGCCAGCTCACCGATAGCGACCTCTCTCTCTGGAAACACCATATATTTT
CDR3 protein: CASSPIATSLSGNTIYF
clone size: .
D gene: .
J gene: TRBJ1-3
V gene: TRBV18

CDR3 DNA: TGTGCCAGTAACTCGCCCATGACCTACGAGCAGTACTTC
CDR3 protein: CASNSPMTYEQYF
clone size: .
D gene: .
J gene: TRBJ2-7
V gene: TRBV6-5

CDR3 DNA: TGTGCCAGTAGTCCCTTGACTAGCGGGAGCTCCTACAATGAGCAGTTCTTC
CDR3 protein: CASSPLTSGSSYNEQFF
clone size: .
D gene: TRBD2
J gene: TRBJ2-1
V gene: TRBV19

CDR3 DNA: TGTGCCATCAGTGACGACGGGACTAGCGGTCAAGAGACCCAGTACTTC
CDR3 protein: CAISDDGTSGQETQYF
clone size: once
D gene: TRBD2
J gene: TRBJ2-5
V gene: TRBV10-3

CDR3 DNA: TGTGCCAGCAGCCGAGGCCAGCCCCAGCATTTT
CDR3 protein: CASSRGQPQHF
clone size: .
D gene: .
J gene: TRBJ1-5
V gene: TRBV5-8

CDR3 DNA: TGTGCCAGCAGTACCTGGGAGGGAGAAAAACTGTTTTTT
CDR3 protein: CASSTWEGEKLFF
clone size: .
D gene: .
J gene: TRBJ1-4
V gene: TRBV6-5

CDR3 DNA: TGCGCCAGCAGCTTTGGTCCCCCGGGGGAAGGCCCCCAGCCCCAGCATTTT
CDR3 protein: CASSFGPPGEGPQPQHF
clone size: .
D gene: .
J gene: TRBJ1-5
V gene: TRBV5-1

CDR3 DNA: TGTGCCAGCAGGACAACAGGGAACACTGAAGCTTTCTTT
CDR3 protein: CASRTTGNTEAFF
clone size: .
D gene: .
J gene: TRBJ1-1
V gene: TRBV12-3/TRBV12-4

CDR3 DNA: TGTGCCAGCAGTGCAGGGGGTGGCACTGAAGCTTTCTTT
CDR3 protein: CASSAGGGTEAFF
clone size: .
D gene: TRBD1
J gene: TRBJ1-1
V gene: TRBV9

CDR3 DNA: TGTGCCAGCTCACGAGACAGGGGCCAGGCGTACACTGAAGCTTTCTTT
CDR3 protein: CASSRDRGQAYTEAFF
clone size: .
D gene: TRBD1
J gene: TRBJ1-1
V gene: TRBV18

CDR3 DNA: TGCGCCAGCAGCCTGACAGGGGTCAGTGAAAAACTGTTTTTT
CDR3 protein: CASSLTGVSEKLFF
clone size: .
D gene: TRBD1
J gene: TRBJ1-4
V gene: TRBV5-1

CDR3 DNA: TGTGCCAGCAGCTTAGAAAGGGGGGGCTACTCTGGAAACACCATATATTTT
CDR3 protein: CASSLERGGYSGNTIYF
clone size: .
D gene: .
J gene: TRBJ1-3
V gene: TRBV7-2

CDR3 DNA: TGTGCCAGCAGTCTTCGACAGGGCCATCAGCCCCAGCATTTT
CDR3 protein: CASSLRQGHQPQHF
clone size: .
D gene: TRBD1
J gene: TRBJ1-5
V gene: TRBV6-6

CDR3 DNA: TGCGCCAGCAGCTTGGAGCCAGGGGGCATCACTGAAGCTTTCTTT
CDR3 protein: CASSLEPGGITEAFF
clone size: .
D gene: TRBD1
J gene: TRBJ1-1
V gene: TRBV5-1

CDR3 DNA: TGTGCCAGCAGCCCGACTAGCGGGAGGGCAGATACGCAGTATTTT
CDR3 protein: CASSPTSGRADTQYF
clone size: .
D gene: TRBD2
J gene: TRBJ2-3
V gene: TRBV5-6

CDR3 DNA: TGTGCCAGCAGTTCTCCCCGGACTAGCGGGAGGGCCTCCTACGAGCAGTACTTC
CDR3 protein: CASSSPRTSGRASYEQYF
clone size: once
D gene: TRBD2
J gene: TRBJ2-7
V gene: TRBV28

CDR3 DNA: TGTGCCAGCAGATCTACAGGGGGCCTTAGCAATCAGCCCCAGCATTTT
CDR3 protein: CASRSTGGLSNQPQHF
clone size: .
D gene: TRBD1
J gene: TRBJ1-5
V gene: TRBV7-8

CDR3 DNA: TGCGCCAGCAAAAGCGAAGGAACCTCCTACGAGCAGTACTTC
CDR3 protein: CASKSEGTSYEQYF
clone size: .
D gene: .
J gene: TRBJ2-7
V gene: TRBV5-1

CDR3 DNA: TGTGCCAGCAGACTTACGCTAGCGGGAGAGGAGACCCAGTACTTC
CDR3 protein: CASRLTLAGEETQYF
clone size: .
D gene: TRBD2
J gene: TRBJ2-5
V gene: TRBV27

CDR3 DNA: TGTGCCAGCTCATCACTAGGTAGAACGGGTGAAGCTTTCTTT
CDR3 protein: CASSSLGRTGEAFF
clone size: .
D gene: .
J gene: TRBJ1-1
V gene: TRBV18

CDR3 DNA: TGTGCCAGCAGCTTAGGCCTAGTTTACAATGAGCAGTTCTTC
CDR3 protein: CASSLGLVYNEQFF
clone size: .
D gene: .
J gene: TRBJ2-1
V gene: TRBV7-2

CDR3 DNA: TGTGCCACCAAGCGGGGGAGTAACGACGAGCAGTACTTC
CDR3 protein: CATKRGSNDEQYF
clone size: .
D gene: TRBD2
J gene: TRBJ2-7
V gene: TRBV6-5

CDR3 DNA: TGTGCCAGCAGTTTAAGGCCGGGGAGGGGAGATACGCAGTATTTT
CDR3 protein: CASSLRPGRGDTQYF
clone size: once
D gene: TRBD2
J gene: TRBJ2-3
V gene: TRBV28

CDR3 DNA: TGTGCCAGTACCCGGACAGCTGAGAACACTGAAGCTTTCTTT
CDR3 protein: CASTRTAENTEAFF
clone size: .
D gene: .
J gene: TRBJ1-1
V gene: TRBV19

CDR3 DNA: TGTGCCAGCAGCCAACCGAGCACCGGGGAGCTGTTTTTT
CDR3 protein: CASSQPSTGELFF
clone size: .
D gene: .
J gene: TRBJ2-2
V gene: TRBV3-1/TRBV3-2

CDR3 DNA: TGCGCCAGCAGCCTCAGGGGGACTAATGAAAAACTGTTTTTT
CDR3 protein: CASSLRGTNEKLFF
clone size: .
D gene: TRBD1
J gene: TRBJ1-4
V gene: TRBV5-1

CDR3 DNA: TGTGCCAGCAGCCCATACGGACAGACTAATACCTACGAGCAGTACTTC
CDR3 protein: CASSPYGQTNTYEQYF
clone size: once
D gene: .
J gene: TRBJ2-7
V gene: TRBV11-1

CDR3 DNA: TGCGCCAGCAGCCAAGCTACAGGGTTTAGTTCTTACAATGAGCAGTTCTTC
CDR3 protein: CASSQATGFSSYNEQFF
clone size: few
D gene: .
J gene: TRBJ2-1
V gene: TRBV4-1

CDR3 DNA: TGTAATCCGCCGGTTTACAATGAGCAGTTCTTC
CDR3 protein: CNPPVYNEQFF
clone size: .
D gene: .
J gene: TRBJ2-1
V gene: TRBV7-7

CDR3 DNA: TGTGCCATCAGTGAGTCGCTAGGGGTCAACTATGGCTACACCTTC
CDR3 protein: CAISESLGVNYGYTF
clone size: .
D gene: .
J gene: TRBJ1-2
V gene: TRBV10-3